This T cell receptor beta chain derives from a study of CD4 T cells in relation to SARS-CoV-2 and coronaviruses. General study findings and limits: No crossreactivity against non-spike viral proteins was tested here.

In the case of this clone: Its matching antigen is unknown.

Uncultured naive and memory CD4+ T cells supplied DNA for deep TCR-beta sequencing. Here immunoSEQ multiplex PCR was the method, and the copy in TCRdb shows in-frame clones only, minus some. Altogether tens of thousands of clones are present, 90% to 95% being singletons, with the ten largest covering around 0.23%. The unexposed donors gave CD4+ T cells in about 2010-2019, prior to COVID-19. The CDR3 length is 13 residues. V was pared by 10 bases and J by 2 bases, with 6 bases of the junction left unmatched. This clonotype originated in a human donor in good health. What was sequenced was naive CD4+ T cells from PBMCs. Subset specified: naive CD4+ T cells isolated by negative enrichment. The chain couples TRBV12-3 or TRBV12-4 to TRBJ1-1, with 8 bases matching TRBD1. The CDR3 sequence is CATSGGDNTEAFF. The CDR3 region has the DNA TGTGCCACCTCAGGGGGCGACAACACTGAAGCTTTCTTT.